This entry concerns a single T cell receptor beta chain. V was pared by 3 bases and J by 7 bases, with 13 bases between. The germline V gene has CDR1 LNHNV and CDR2 YYDKDF (reference sequence). CDR3 length equals 14 residues. Amplification from RNA transcripts yielded the TCR beta CDR3 regions. First-round RT-PCR employed HTBI primers, with a second-round multiplex PCR after it. TCRdb used MiXCR to reprocess the multiplex PCR reads, holding one entry per CDR3 protein. The sample has some 1.1 million distinct CDR3 sequences, less than 45% seen once; the top ten hold approximately 12%. The data are from a study of Graves' ophthalmopathy and Graves' hyperthyroidism.

Sample: peripheral blood or thyroid tissue (not recorded which). The TCR was taken from an adult man with Graves' hyperthyroidism. The genes are TRBV15 and TRBJ1-5; D remains unclear. CDR3 loop: CATSSLGMVQPQHF. The CDR3 region has the DNA TGTGCCACCAGCAGCCTAGGCATGGTGCAGCCCCAGCATTTT.